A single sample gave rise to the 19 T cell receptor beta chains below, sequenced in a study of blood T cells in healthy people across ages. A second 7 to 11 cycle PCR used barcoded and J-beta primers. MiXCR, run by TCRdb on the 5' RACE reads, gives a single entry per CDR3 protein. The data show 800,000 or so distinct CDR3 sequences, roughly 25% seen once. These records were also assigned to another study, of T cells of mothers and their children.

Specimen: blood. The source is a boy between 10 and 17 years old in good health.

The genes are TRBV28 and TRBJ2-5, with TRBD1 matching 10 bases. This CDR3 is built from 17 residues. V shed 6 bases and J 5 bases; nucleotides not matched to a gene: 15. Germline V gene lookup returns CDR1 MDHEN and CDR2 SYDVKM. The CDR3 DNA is TGTGCCAGCAGAGCCGGGACAGGGGTTTTGGTGGCGGAGACCCAGTACTTC. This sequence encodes CASRAGTGVLVAETQYF.

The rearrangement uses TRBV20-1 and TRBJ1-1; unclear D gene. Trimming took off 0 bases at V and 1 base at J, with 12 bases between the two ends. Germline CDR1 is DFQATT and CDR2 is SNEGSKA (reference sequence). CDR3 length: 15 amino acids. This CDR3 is CSARDEFGKNTEAFF. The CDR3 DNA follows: TGCAGTGCTAGAGATGAATTTGGCAAGAACACTGAAGCTTTCTTT.

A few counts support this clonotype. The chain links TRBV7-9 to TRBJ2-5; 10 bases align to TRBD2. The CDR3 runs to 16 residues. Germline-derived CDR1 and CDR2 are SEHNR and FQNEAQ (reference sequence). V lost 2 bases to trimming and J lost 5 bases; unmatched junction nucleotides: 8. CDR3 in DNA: TGTGCCAGCAGCTTACTCCCTAGCGGGAGCTATGAGACCCAGTACTTC. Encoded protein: CASSLLPSGSYETQYF.

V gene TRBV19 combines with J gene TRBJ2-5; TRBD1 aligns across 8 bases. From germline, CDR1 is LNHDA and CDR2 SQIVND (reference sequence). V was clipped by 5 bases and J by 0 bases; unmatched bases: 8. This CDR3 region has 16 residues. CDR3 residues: CASSSPGTGDQETQYF. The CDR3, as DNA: TGTGCCAGTAGTTCCCCAGGGACAGGCGACCAAGAGACCCAGTACTTC. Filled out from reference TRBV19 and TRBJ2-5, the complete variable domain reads DGGITQSPKYLFRKEGQNVTLSCEQNLNHDAMYWYRQDPGQGLRLIYYSQIVNDFQKGDIAEGYSVSREKKESFPLTVTSAQKNPTAFYLCASSSPGTGDQETQYFGPGTRLLVL.

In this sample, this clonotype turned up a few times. CDR3 in DNA: TGTGCCAGCAGCCCCACCCAATCCTCCGTCTACGAGCAGTACTTC. Protein sequence: CASSPTQSSVYEQYF. The V call is TRBV5-4, the J call TRBJ2-5; no definite D call. Gene TRBJ2-7 matches the end of the DNA better, so the J call may be wrong. Germline V CDR1 and CDR2: SGHNT, YYREEE (reference sequence). The CDR3 length is 15 residues.

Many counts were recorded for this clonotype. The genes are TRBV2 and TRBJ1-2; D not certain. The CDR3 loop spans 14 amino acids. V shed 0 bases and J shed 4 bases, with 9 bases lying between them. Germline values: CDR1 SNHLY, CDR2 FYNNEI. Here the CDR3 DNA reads TGTGCCAGCAGTGAAGCGCGAGGAACCTATGGCTACACCTTC. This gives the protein CASSEARGTYGYTF.

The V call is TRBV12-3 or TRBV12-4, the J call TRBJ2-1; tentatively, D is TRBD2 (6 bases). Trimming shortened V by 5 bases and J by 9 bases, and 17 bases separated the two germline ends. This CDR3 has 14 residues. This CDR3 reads CASSAGTGGGEQFF. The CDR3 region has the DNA TGTGCCAGCAGTGCCGGGACTGGAGGAGGTGAGCAGTTCTTC.

The CDR3 reads CASSRGQGGDYEQYF. The CDR3 coding sequence is TGTGCCAGCAGCCGCGGACAGGGAGGGGACTACGAGCAGTACTTC. This chain uses TRBV6-5 with TRBJ2-7; D perhaps matches TRBD1 (8 bases). Germline V gives CDR1 MNHEY, CDR2 SVGAGI. Trimming shortened V by 6 bases and J by 3 bases, and 18 bases separated the two germline ends. The CDR3 sequence is 15 residues long.

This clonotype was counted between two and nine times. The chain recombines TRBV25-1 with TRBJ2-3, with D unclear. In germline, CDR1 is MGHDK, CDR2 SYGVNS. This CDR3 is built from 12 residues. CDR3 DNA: TGTGGGGCGCGGAGTTTTGGAGATACGCAGTATTTT. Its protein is CGARSFGDTQYF.

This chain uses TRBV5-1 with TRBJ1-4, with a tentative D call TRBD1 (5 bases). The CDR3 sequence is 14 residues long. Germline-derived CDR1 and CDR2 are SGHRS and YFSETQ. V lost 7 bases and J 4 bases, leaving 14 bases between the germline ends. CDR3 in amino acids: CASSRGDGNEKLFF. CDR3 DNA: TGCGCCAGCTCCCGAGGGGATGGTAATGAAAAACTGTTTTTT.

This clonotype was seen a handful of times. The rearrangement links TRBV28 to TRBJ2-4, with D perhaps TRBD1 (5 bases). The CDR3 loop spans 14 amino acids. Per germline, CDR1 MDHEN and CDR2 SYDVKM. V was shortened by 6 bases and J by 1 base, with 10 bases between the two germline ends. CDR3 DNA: TGTGCCAGCAGGATGGACACCGCCAAAAACATTCAGTACTTC. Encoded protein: CASRMDTAKNIQYF. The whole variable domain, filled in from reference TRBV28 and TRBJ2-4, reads DVKVTQSSRYLVKRTGEKVFLECVQDMDHENMFWYRQDPGLGLRLIYFSYDVKMKEKGDIPEGYSVSREKKERFSLILESASTNQTSMYLCASRMDTAKNIQYFGAGTRLSVL.

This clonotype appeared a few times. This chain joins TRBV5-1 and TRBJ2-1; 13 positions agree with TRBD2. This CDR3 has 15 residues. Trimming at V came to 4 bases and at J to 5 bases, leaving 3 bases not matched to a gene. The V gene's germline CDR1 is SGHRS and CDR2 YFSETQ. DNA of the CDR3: TGCGCCAGCAGCAGGGGGACTAGCGGGGACAATGAGCAGTTCTTC. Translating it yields CASSRGTSGDNEQFF.

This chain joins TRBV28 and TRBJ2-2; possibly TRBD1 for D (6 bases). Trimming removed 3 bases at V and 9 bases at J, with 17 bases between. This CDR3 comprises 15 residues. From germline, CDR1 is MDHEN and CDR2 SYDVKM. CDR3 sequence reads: CASSFSAGVPRELFF. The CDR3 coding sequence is TGTGCCAGCAGTTTTTCGGCAGGGGTCCCCAGGGAGCTGTTTTTT.

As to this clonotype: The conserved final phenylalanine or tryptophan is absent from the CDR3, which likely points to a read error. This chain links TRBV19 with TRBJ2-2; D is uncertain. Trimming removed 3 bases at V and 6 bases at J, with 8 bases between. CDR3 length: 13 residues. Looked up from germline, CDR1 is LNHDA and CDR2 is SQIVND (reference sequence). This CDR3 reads CASSIDFSGELFL. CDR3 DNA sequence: TGTGCCAGTAGTATTGATTTCTCCGGGGAGCTGTTTCTT.

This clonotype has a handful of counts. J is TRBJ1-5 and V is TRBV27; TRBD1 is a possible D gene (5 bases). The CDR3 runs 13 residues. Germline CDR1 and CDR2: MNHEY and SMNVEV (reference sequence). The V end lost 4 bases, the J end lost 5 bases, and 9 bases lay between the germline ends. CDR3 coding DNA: TGTGCCAGCAGTTCGGTCAGGGATCAGCCCCAGCATTTT. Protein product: CASSSVRDQPQHF.

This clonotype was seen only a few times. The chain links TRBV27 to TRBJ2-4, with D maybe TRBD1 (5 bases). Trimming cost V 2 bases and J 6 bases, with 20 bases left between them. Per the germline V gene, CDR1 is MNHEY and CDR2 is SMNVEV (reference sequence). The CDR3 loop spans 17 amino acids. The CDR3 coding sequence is TGTGCCAGCAGTTTAGTAGGCCAGGGTGGGTCTAGAAACATTCAGTACTTC. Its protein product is CASSLVGQGGSRNIQYF.

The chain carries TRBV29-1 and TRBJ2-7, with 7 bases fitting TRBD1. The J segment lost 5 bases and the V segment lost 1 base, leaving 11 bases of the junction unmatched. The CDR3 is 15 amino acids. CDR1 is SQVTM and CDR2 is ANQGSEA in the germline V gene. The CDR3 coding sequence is TGCAGCGTTGAAGTGGTGCGACAGGGCGCCCACGAGCAGTACTTC. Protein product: CSVEVVRQGAHEQYF.

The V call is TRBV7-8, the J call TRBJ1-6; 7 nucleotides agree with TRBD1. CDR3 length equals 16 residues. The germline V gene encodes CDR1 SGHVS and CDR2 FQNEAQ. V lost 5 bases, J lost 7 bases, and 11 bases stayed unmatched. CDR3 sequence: CASSPDPTGRNSPLHF. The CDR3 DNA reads TGTGCCAGCAGCCCAGACCCGACAGGGAGAAATTCACCCCTCCACTTT.

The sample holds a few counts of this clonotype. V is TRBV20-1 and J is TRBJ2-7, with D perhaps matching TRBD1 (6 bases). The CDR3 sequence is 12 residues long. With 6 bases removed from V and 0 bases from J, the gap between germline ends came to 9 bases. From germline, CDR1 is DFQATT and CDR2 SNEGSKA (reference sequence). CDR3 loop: CSARDNSYEQYF. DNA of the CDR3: TGCAGTGCCAGGGACAACTCCTACGAGCAGTACTTC.